This T cell receptor beta chain appears in the sequencing data of a study of human T cells and chemical hapten exposure. Study results and limitations: TCRs whose frequency exceeded 1 in 1000 remained the same following DPC sensitization. Patch test score rose with PT1 expanded TCRs, significant at 8, 16, 32, not 4.

Time point: patch test 2, 6 weeks after DPC sensitization. Treatment: therapeutic diphenylcyclopropenone sensitization with weekly scalp DPC. TCRdb independently ran MiXCR on the RACE reads; one entry per CDR3 protein. The profile shows about 73,000 distinct CDR3 sequences, about 9% of them singletons. Germline V gene data show CDR1 as SQVTM and CDR2 as ANQGSEA. This CDR3 has 14 amino acids. The V segment lost 2 bases and the J segment 6 bases; nucleotides outside the gene matches: 5. This clonotype was seen ten or more times. Its antigen is unknown. The sequenced sample was whole blood, obtained in connection with sensitization to the hapten diphenylcyclopropenone (DPC). This sequence joins TRBV29-1 and TRBJ1-2, with 11 nucleotides matching TRBD1. The TCR originated in a woman aged 45-65 years with alopecia areata. Some clones in this sample may be carry-over from other donors' samples. The chain's CDR3 is CSVERDRGTNGYTF. The CDR3 bases are TGCAGCGTTGAACGGGACAGGGGGACGAATGGCTACACCTTC.